This passage covers 30 T cell receptor beta chains from one sample sequenced in a study of T cell responses to AZD1222 COVID-19 vaccine. Profiling relied on immunoSEQ multiplex PCR, and the TCRdb table lists in-frame clones only, not all of them. The data show around 150,000 clones, roughly 92% seen once. This specimen was peripheral blood, taken on day 0 of AZD1222 vaccination. The receptors were sampled from an adult in good health.

The chain carries TRBV2 and TRBJ2-1, with a tentative D call TRBD2 (5 bases). CDR3 length equals 13 residues. Germline V gene sequence: CDR1 SNHLY, CDR2 FYNNEI. V was trimmed by 5 bases and J by 5 bases, leaving 10 bases between them. The CDR3 region is CASSPGMNNEQFF. For the CDR3, the DNA is TGTGCCAGCAGTCCGGGGATGAACAATGAGCAGTTCTTC. The full variable domain, completed using reference TRBV2 and TRBJ2-1, is EPEVTQTPSHQVTQMGQEVILRCVPISNHLYFYWYRQILGQKVEFLVSFYNNEISEKSEIFDDQFSVERPDGSNFTLKIRSTKLEDSAMYFCASSPGMNNEQFFGPGTRLTVL.

The J gene is TRBJ1-6, the V gene TRBV27; 7 bases fit TRBD1. V was clipped by 0 bases and J by 7 bases; unmatched bases: 3. The CDR3 loop spans 15 amino acids. Germline V gene data show CDR1 as MNHEY and CDR2 as SMNVEV (reference sequence). The CDR3, as DNA: TGTGCCAGCAGTTTATCCCCGACAGGGAATTCACCCCTCCACTTT. This encodes CASSLSPTGNSPLHF.

The chain joins TRBV28 to TRBJ1-4; D unclear. From germline, CDR1 is MDHEN and CDR2 SYDVKM. V was clipped by 2 bases and J by 9 bases, with 16 bases between them. CDR3 length: 15 residues. CDR3 loop: CASSLPTAGSKKLFF. Here the CDR3 DNA reads TGTGCCAGCAGTTTACCGACGGCCGGCTCCAAAAAACTGTTTTTT.

This rearrangement joins TRBV6-6 to TRBJ2-2; a weak D match, TRBD2 (6 bases). This CDR3 is 14 amino acids long. Per germline, CDR1 MNHNY and CDR2 SVGAGI (reference sequence). V dropped 7 bases and J dropped 4 bases, with 13 bases sitting between them. CDR3 DNA: TGTGCCAGCATCCGGGGAGGCAGCACCGGGGAGCTGTTTTTT. It translates to CASIRGGSTGELFF.

The chain recombines TRBV19 with TRBJ1-5; D possibly corresponds to TRBD1 (6 bases). The CDR3 covers 14 residues. The V and J ends lost 3 bases and 4 bases respectively, with 10 bases between them. Germline CDR1 LNHDA, CDR2 SQIVND (reference sequence). CDR3 DNA: TGTGCCAGTAGTATGGGGGGGGCGAATCAGCCCCAGCATTTT. Amino acid sequence: CASSMGGANQPQHF.

This sequence joins TRBV3-1 (or the pseudogene TRBV3-2) and TRBJ1-2, with TRBD1 matching 7 bases. Trimming cost V 4 bases and J 3 bases; bases outside gene matches: 20. The CDR3 runs to 19 residues. Germline V gives CDR1 LGHDT, CDR2 YNNKEL (reference sequence). This CDR3 reads CASSRSASIQGYRDYGYTF. The CDR3 bases are TGTGCCAGCAGCCGGTCCGCTAGTATACAGGGGTATAGGGACTATGGCTACACCTTC.

The sample holds one count of this clone. The V call is TRBV20-1, the J call TRBJ2-5; D is undetermined. Per the germline V gene, CDR1 is DFQATT and CDR2 is SNEGSKA (reference sequence). Trimming took off 3 bases at V and 0 bases at J, with 5 bases between the two ends. This CDR3 has 12 residues. The DNA of the CDR3 is TGCAGTGCTAGTGGGGACCAAGAGACCCAGTACTTC. Its protein product is CSASGDQETQYF.

This chain uses TRBV28 with TRBJ2-2; 10 nucleotides agree with TRBD1. V shed 4 bases and J 3 bases; nucleotides not matched to a gene: 14. The germline gives CDR1 MDHEN, CDR2 SYDVKM. CDR3 length equals 19 residues. In DNA form, the CDR3 reads TGTGCCAGCAGTTACAGTTGGGCCGCCGGGACAGGGGACACCGGGGAGCTGTTTTTT. Residues: CASSYSWAAGTGDTGELFF.

The genes are TRBV30 and TRBJ1-1; 8 nucleotides agree with TRBD1. This CDR3 has 14 amino acids. V shed 2 bases, J shed 1 base, and the junction held 3 bases outside the gene matches. The germline CDR1 and CDR2 sequences are GTSNPN and SVGIG (reference sequence). CDR3 DNA: TGTGCCTGGAGTTCAGGACAGGGGAACACTGAAGCTTTCTTT. Translated, it gives CAWSSGQGNTEAFF.

The rearrangement links TRBV7-2 to TRBJ1-2, with D perhaps TRBD1 (6 bases). V dropped 7 bases and J dropped 6 bases, with 15 bases sitting between them. Germline CDR1 SGHTA, CDR2 FQGNSA. The CDR3 has 13 residues. The DNA for the CDR3 is TGTGCCAGCAACTTTAACAGGGATAATGGCTACACCTTC. Its translation: CASNFNRDNGYTF.

Written as DNA, the CDR3 is TGTGCCAGCAGCCCCCTGAGCGGGGCCGGTGAGCAGTTCTTC. Translation: CASSPLSGAGEQFF. This rearrangement joins TRBV6-5 to TRBJ2-1; 7 bases map to TRBD2. CDR1 is MNHEY, CDR2 SVGAGI, per germline. CDR3 length: 14 residues. J lost 9 bases, V lost 6 bases, and 11 bases had no gene match.

The chain combines TRBV7-9 with TRBJ1-3; possible D gene TRBD1, 6 bases. The CDR3 is 16 amino acids. Trimming pared 1 base from V and 0 bases from J, leaving 10 bases between. Germline V gives CDR1 SEHNR, CDR2 FQNEAQ (reference sequence). For the CDR3, the DNA is TGTGCCAGCAGCTTAGGTCCGGGGGCCTCTGGAAACACCATATATTTT. Its translation: CASSLGPGASGNTIYF.

J is TRBJ1-2 and V is TRBV28; D unclear. V was clipped by 2 bases and J by 8 bases, with 9 bases between them. Germline V CDR1 and CDR2: MDHEN, SYDVKM. The CDR3 contains 12 residues. The CDR3 region is CASSLGIGGYTF. The CDR3 DNA reads as TGTGCCAGCAGTTTAGGGATCGGAGGCTACACCTTC.

This clone was observed a few times. The V call is TRBV15, the J call TRBJ1-1; TRBD1 matches 8 bases. Germline V gene lookup returns CDR1 LNHNV and CDR2 YYDKDF (reference sequence). J gave up 4 bases and V 0 bases, and 1 base lay outside the gene matches. This CDR3 is built from 14 residues. DNA of the CDR3: TGTGCCACCAGCAGAGATGGACAGGGCACTGAAGCTTTCTTT. Encoded protein: CATSRDGQGTEAFF.

CDR3 sequence (DNA): TGTGCCAGCCGCCCTTCGGGGACAGGGAGCACTGAAGCTTTCTTT. As protein: CASRPSGTGSTEAFF. The rearrangement joins TRBV28 to TRBJ1-1; 9 bases agree with TRBD1. V lost 8 bases and J lost 4; bases outside the gene matches: 11. This CDR3 comprises 15 residues. Germline V CDR1 and CDR2: MDHEN, SYDVKM.

The chain links TRBV6-6 to TRBJ1-5; D not resolved. The CDR3 is 12 amino acids. The germline V and J ends were trimmed by 5 bases and 7 bases, with 9 bases remaining between them. CDR1 MNHNY and CDR2 SVGAGI come from the germline V gene (reference sequence). For the CDR3, the DNA is TGTGCCAGCAGTGGGGTTGGGCAGCCCCAGCATTTT. Translating it yields CASSGVGQPQHF.

This sequence joins TRBV5-1 and TRBJ2-4; 12 nucleotides line up with TRBD2. The CDR3 has 16 residues. V shed 6 bases, J shed 3 bases, and the junction held 7 bases outside the gene matches. CDR1 is SGHRS, CDR2 YFSETQ, per germline. The CDR3 region is CASIGLAGGGKNIQYF. For the CDR3, the DNA is TGCGCCAGCATCGGCCTAGCGGGAGGGGGCAAAAACATTCAGTACTTC.

The V and J genes are TRBV30 and TRBJ2-6; no clear D gene. The CDR3 consists of 13 residues. Germline V lookup: CDR1 GTSNPN, CDR2 SVGIG (reference sequence). V was trimmed by 5 bases and J by 3 bases, leaving 8 bases between them. CDR3 DNA sequence: TGTGCCTGGTCTTTTGGTGGGGCCAACGTCCTGACTTTC. Translation: CAWSFGGANVLTF.

The chain joins TRBV28 to TRBJ1-2, with 9 bases lining up with TRBD1. Germline CDR1 and CDR2: MDHEN and SYDVKM. The junction had 5 bases not matched to a gene; V was cut back by 3 bases and J by 3 bases. The CDR3 length is 15 residues. Here the CDR3 reads CASSLGGQGYYGYTF. CDR3 nucleotides: TGTGCCAGCAGTTTGGGTGGACAGGGGTACTATGGCTACACCTTC.

V usage is TRBV4-1 and J usage is TRBJ2-7; 11 bases match TRBD1. With 0 bases clipped from V and 3 bases from J, the junction kept 4 bases outside the gene matches. Germline V lookup: CDR1 MGHRA, CDR2 YSYEKL. CDR3 size: 16 residues. DNA of the CDR3: TGCGCCAGCAGCCAAGAGGTTGGGACAGGGGGCTACGAGCAGTACTTC. Protein: CASSQEVGTGGYEQYF.

This clone was detected once. The chain employs TRBV5-1 and TRBJ1-2; D not resolved. The CDR3 is 16 residues long. Germline V gives CDR1 SGHRS, CDR2 YFSETQ. Trimming left V 3 bases short and J 3 bases short, with 18 bases between. Written as DNA, the CDR3 is TGCGCCAGCAGCTCGTGGACGCGAGGCACCTACTATGGCTACACCTTC. Protein sequence: CASSSWTRGTYYGYTF. The variable domain in full, with the rest retrieved from reference TRBV5-1 and TRBJ1-2, is KAGVTQTPRYLIKTRGQQVTLSCSPISGHRSVSWYQQTPGQGLQFLFEYFSETQRNKGNFPGRFSGRQFSNSRSEMNVSTLELGDSALYLCASSSWTRGTYYGYTFGSGTRLTVV.

This chain joins TRBV4-1 and TRBJ2-1; TRBD2 aligns across 9 bases. This CDR3 has 15 amino acids. The V gene end was trimmed by 1 base and the J gene end by 4 bases; junction bases not matched to a gene: 2. Per the germline V gene, CDR1 is MGHRA and CDR2 is YSYEKL. In DNA, the CDR3 is TGCGCCAGCAGCCAAGTCCTAGCGGGGTACAATGAGCAGTTCTTC. It yields the protein CASSQVLAGYNEQFF.

The chain recombines TRBV2 with TRBJ1-1; D ambiguous. V dropped 5 bases and J dropped 3 bases, with 10 bases sitting between them. This CDR3 contains 13 residues. CDR1 and CDR2 (germline): SNHLY, FYNNEI. The DNA for the CDR3 is TGTGCCAGCAGTAGACATCGCGACACTGAAGCTTTCTTT. This sequence encodes CASSRHRDTEAFF.

The genes are TRBV9 and TRBJ2-2, with D possibly being TRBD1 or TRBD2 (5 bases each). The V and J ends lost 7 bases and 4 bases respectively, with 8 bases between them. The CDR3 length is 12 residues. CDR1 and CDR2 from the germline V gene are SGDLS and YYNGEE. CDR3 sequence reads: CASGTGTGELFF. Written as DNA, the CDR3 is TGTGCCAGCGGGACGGGCACCGGGGAGCTGTTTTTT.

A single count supports this clone. This rearrangement joins TRBV29-1 to TRBJ1-1, with D possibly matching TRBD1 (5 bases). V shed 2 bases and J shed 10 bases, with 11 bases lying between them. In germline, CDR1 is SQVTM, CDR2 ANQGSEA. This CDR3 has 11 amino acids. This CDR3 is CSVELRDGAFF. CDR3 nucleotides: TGCAGCGTTGAACTCAGGGATGGAGCTTTCTTT.

This chain connects TRBV30 to TRBJ2-1, with D perhaps matching TRBD2 (6 bases). The germline V and J ends were trimmed by 0 bases and 5 bases, with 8 bases remaining between them. This CDR3 comprises 13 residues. Germline assignment: CDR1 GTSNPN and CDR2 SVGIG (reference sequence). CDR3 nucleotides: TGTGCCTGGAGTGTCGGAGGGGACAATGAGCAGTTCTTC. Protein sequence: CAWSVGGDNEQFF.

V is TRBV28 and J is TRBJ1-5, with TRBD1 identical over 8 bases. Germline V gene data show CDR1 as MDHEN and CDR2 as SYDVKM. Losses at the gene ends were 6 bases for V and 1 base for J; bases not matched to a gene: 8. The CDR3 runs to 16 residues. CDR3 DNA: TGTGCCAGCAGATCCGCAGGGGGCGGGAGCAATCAGCCCCAGCATTTT. As protein: CASRSAGGGSNQPQHF.

This chain connects TRBV10-3 to TRBJ2-7, with TRBD1 matching over 8 bases. This CDR3 is built from 13 residues. The V segment lost 8 bases and the J segment 7 bases; nucleotides outside the gene matches: 10. Germline loops: CDR1 ENHRY, CDR2 SYGVKD. CDR3 bases: TGTGCCATCGCGGTGGACAGGGATGGAGAGCAGTACTTC. Its protein is CAIAVDRDGEQYF.

This chain joins TRBV7-2 and TRBJ2-7, with 11 bases lining up with TRBD2. J lost 1 base, V lost 2 bases, and 4 bases had no gene match. This CDR3 has 16 residues. Germline lookup yields CDR1 SGHTA and CDR2 FQGNSA. The CDR3 DNA follows: TGTGCCAGCAGCTTATTGACTAGCGGGACTTCCTACGAGCAGTACTTC. Translated: CASSLLTSGTSYEQYF.

The chain couples TRBV7-2 to TRBJ2-5; 7 positions match TRBD2. V was clipped by 5 bases and J by 5 bases; unmatched bases: 8. This CDR3 has 14 residues. Germline loops: CDR1 SGHTA, CDR2 FQGNSA. CDR3 sequence: CASSVGGRGETQYF. The CDR3 DNA is TGTGCCAGCAGCGTCGGCGGGCGGGGGGAGACCCAGTACTTC. The whole variable domain, remainder taken from reference TRBV7-2 and TRBJ2-5, is GAGVSQSPSNKVTEKGKDVELRCDPISGHTALYWYRQSLGQGLEFLIYFQGNSAPDKSGLPSDRFSAERTGGSVSTLTIQRTQQEDSAVYLCASSVGGRGETQYFGPGTRLLVL.